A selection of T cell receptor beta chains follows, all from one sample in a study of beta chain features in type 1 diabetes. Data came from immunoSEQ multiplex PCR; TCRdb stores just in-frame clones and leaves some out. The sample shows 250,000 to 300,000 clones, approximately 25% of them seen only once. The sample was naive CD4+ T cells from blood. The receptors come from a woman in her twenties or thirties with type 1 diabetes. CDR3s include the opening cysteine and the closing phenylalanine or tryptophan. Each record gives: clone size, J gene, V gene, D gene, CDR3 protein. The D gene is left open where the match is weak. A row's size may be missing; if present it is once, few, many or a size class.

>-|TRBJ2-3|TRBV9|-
CASSLRLVSSTDTQYF
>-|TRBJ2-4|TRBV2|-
CASRYLASAKNIQYF
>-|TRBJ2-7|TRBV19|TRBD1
CASSNGQGYEQYF
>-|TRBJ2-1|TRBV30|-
CAWSVGGNHNEQFF
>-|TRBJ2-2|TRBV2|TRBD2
CASSESSGRTGELFF
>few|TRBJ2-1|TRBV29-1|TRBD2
CSVDDPSGRLSSYNEQFF
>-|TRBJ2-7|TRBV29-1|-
CSARTGRVTYEQYF
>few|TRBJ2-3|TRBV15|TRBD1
CATSRGQSVADTQYF
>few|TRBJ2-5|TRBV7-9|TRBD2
CASSPSGRVGTQYF
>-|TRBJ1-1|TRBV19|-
CATMEGMNTEAFF
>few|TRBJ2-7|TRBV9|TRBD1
CASSKLKRQGESYEQYF
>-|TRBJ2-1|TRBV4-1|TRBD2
CASSQVASGTRNNEQFF